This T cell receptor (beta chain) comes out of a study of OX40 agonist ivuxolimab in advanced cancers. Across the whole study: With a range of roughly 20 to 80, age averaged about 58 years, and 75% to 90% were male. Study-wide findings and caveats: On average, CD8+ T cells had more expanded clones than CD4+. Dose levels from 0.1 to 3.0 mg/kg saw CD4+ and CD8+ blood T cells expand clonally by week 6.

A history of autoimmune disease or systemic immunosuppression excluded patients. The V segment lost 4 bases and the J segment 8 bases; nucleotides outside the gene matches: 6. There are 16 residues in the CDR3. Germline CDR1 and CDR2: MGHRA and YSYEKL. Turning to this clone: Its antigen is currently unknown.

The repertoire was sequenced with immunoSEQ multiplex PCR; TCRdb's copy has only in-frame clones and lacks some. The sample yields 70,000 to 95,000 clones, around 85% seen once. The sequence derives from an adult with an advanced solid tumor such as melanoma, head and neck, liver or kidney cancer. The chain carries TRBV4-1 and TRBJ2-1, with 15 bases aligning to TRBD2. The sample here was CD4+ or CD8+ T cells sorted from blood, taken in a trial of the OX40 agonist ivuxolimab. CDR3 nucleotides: TGCGCCAGCAGCCTTGACGGACTAGCGGGAGGGGATGAGCAGTTCTTC. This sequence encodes CASSLDGLAGGDEQFF.